This is a list of T cell receptor beta chains from one sample in a study of blood T cell repertoires in COVID-19. TCRdb's table, derived via immunoSEQ multiplex PCR, lists solely in-frame clones and lacks some. Of fewer than 130,000 clones in the sample, roughly 80% were seen once. The sample comprised peripheral blood. These receptors came from a woman aged 60-75 years with acute or convalescent COVID-19. Both conserved end residues are part of each CDR3. A D gene is named only where the DNA matches it firmly. For some rows the clone size is stated as once, few or many, or as a class when expanded; others skip it.

d_call clone_size j_call v_call cdr3_aa cdr3_nt
. . TRBJ1-2 TRBV2 CASRGNTGGDTF TGTGCCAGCAGGGGAAATACAGGTGGGGACACCTTC
. . TRBJ2-3 TRBV27 CASSLGQGFTDTQYF TGTGCCAGCAGTTTAGGTCAGGGCTTCACAGATACGCAGTATTTT
TRBD2 . TRBJ2-7 TRBV12-3/TRBV12-4 CASSPGGPGEQYF TGTGCCAGCAGTCCGGGGGGGCCAGGTGAGCAGTACTTC
. . TRBJ1-5 TRBV19 CASSSPEQRMGQPQHF TGTGCCAGTAGTTCACCGGAGCAACGGATGGGTCAGCCCCAGCATTTT
TRBD2 . TRBJ2-5 TRBV28 CASSPHAAGEQETQYF TGTGCCAGCAGTCCCCATGCAGCGGGAGAGCAAGAGACCCAGTACTTC
. . TRBJ1-2 TRBV10-3 CAIRGTSHYGYTF TGTGCCATCAGGGGGACAAGTCACTATGGCTACACCTTC
. . TRBJ1-2 TRBV7-2 CASSLARTFGQGYTF TGTGCCAGCAGCTTAGCCAGGACTTTTGGTCAAGGCTACACCTTC
TRBD1 once TRBJ1-2 TRBV7-9 CASSRLRTGLHYGYTF TGTGCCAGCAGCCGCCTACGGACAGGGCTCCACTATGGCTACACCTTC
TRBD1 few TRBJ1-1 TRBV5-1 CASSLGAGGNTEAFF TGCGCCAGCAGCTTGGGTGCAGGGGGGAACACTGAAGCTTTCTTT
TRBD1 . TRBJ2-3 TRBV9 CASRPDRGNTDTQYF TGTGCCAGCAGACCCGACAGGGGGAACACAGATACGCAGTATTTT
. . TRBJ1-3 TRBV6-6 CASSYDSASGNTIYF TGTGCCAGCAGTTACGACTCAGCCTCTGGAAACACCATATATTTT
TRBD1 . TRBJ2-7 TRBV13 CASSLMTGHYEQYF TGTGCCAGCAGCTTAATGACAGGGCACTACGAGCAGTACTTC
. . TRBJ2-1 TRBV5-1 CASTSVSGSFNEQFF TGCGCCAGCACCTCGGTCAGCGGATCTTTCAATGAGCAGTTCTTC
. . TRBJ1-2 TRBV6-5 CASSYSPREVEGYTF TGTGCCAGCAGTTACTCGCCCCGGGAGGTGGAGGGCTACACCTTC
TRBD1 . TRBJ2-1 TRBV18 CASSEQGVGSYNEQFF TGTGCCAGCTCAGAACAGGGGGTGGGGTCCTACAATGAGCAGTTCTTC
TRBD1 . TRBJ1-1 TRBV7-2 CASTFGTGQAEAFF TGTGCCAGCACCTTCGGGACAGGACAGGCTGAAGCTTTCTTT
. . TRBJ2-7 TRBV25-1 CASTDSGIYEQYF TGTGCCAGCACCGACTCGGGTATCTACGAGCAGTACTTC
. . TRBJ1-2 TRBV28 CASGLTETNYGYTF TGTGCCAGCGGATTGACAGAAACTAACTATGGCTACACCTTC
TRBD1 . TRBJ1-1 TRBV3-1/TRBV3-2 CASSSPSRTGDMNTEAFF TGTGCCAGCAGCTCCCCCAGCAGGACAGGGGACATGAACACTGAAGCTTTCTTT
. once TRBJ2-5 TRBV12-3/TRBV12-4 CASSWTFQETQYF TGTGCCAGCAGTTGGACTTTCCAAGAGACCCAGTACTTC
. . TRBJ2-7 TRBV18 CASSPRPAGLRYEQYF TGTGCCAGCTCACCACGTCCGGCAGGGTTAAGGTACGAGCAGTACTTC
TRBD2 . TRBJ2-5 TRBV24-1 CATSFGGARETQYF TGTGCCACCAGCTTCGGGGGGGCGCGGGAGACCCAGTACTTC